The text below deals with one T cell receptor beta chain. The same CDR3 is also encoded by other DNA sequences in this sample. This sample was included in a study of blood T cell repertoires in COVID-19. Study-level information: Researchers got acute and convalescent COVID-19 samples from the United States, Italy and Spain. T cells, B-cell-depleted T cells, or PBMCs provided the cDNA or gDNA that served as material.

With V trimmed by 8 bases and J by 1 base, 7 bases remained unmatched. The CDR3 spans 14 residues. Germline-derived CDR1 and CDR2 are MDHEN and SYDVKM. In the original analysis: It was from reference gene primer amplification that nucleated cell counts were estimated. TCRdb's table, derived via immunoSEQ multiplex PCR, lists solely in-frame clones and lacks some. That table is the source of V, J and clone size, and D and trimming were worked out from the DNA. The sample holds around 140,000 clones, around 82% seen once. The TCR was taken from a woman aged 60-75 years with acute or convalescent COVID-19. Input material: peripheral blood. This chain uses TRBV28 with TRBJ1-1, with 7 bases matching TRBD1. CDR3 in DNA: TGTGCCAGCTCCCTGGGACAGCGGAACACTGAAGCTTTCTTT. Its protein product is CASSLGQRNTEAFF. Combining the CDR3 with reference TRBV28 and TRBJ1-1 gives the whole variable domain DVKVTQSSRYLVKRTGEKVFLECVQDMDHENMFWYRQDPGLGLRLIYFSYDVKMKEKGDIPEGYSVSREKKERFSLILESASTNQTSMYLCASSLGQRNTEAFFGQGTRLTVV.